Shown below are 30 T cell receptor beta chains from a single sample sequenced in a study of identical twins (dated by TCRdb to about 2016). Library preparation was by 5' RACE. The run used an Illumina HiSeq 2000. TCRdb's own reprocessing of the public reads used fastp at Q25 and MiXCR and kept productive beta chains. Rows with a matching CDR3 protein are joined into one entry that keeps the most common DNA and genes. Counted in this sample were 400,000 to 550,000 distinct CDR3 sequences; less than 25% of them appeared once. The ten largest clones take up about 2.7% of the sample. These data also formed part of another study, on T cells expressing NK-cell markers.

Sample: CD4+ T cells sorted from blood. These receptors were taken from a woman younger than 30 in good health.

This chain uses TRBV7-6 with TRBJ2-7; 9 nucleotides line up with TRBD1. The CDR3 is made up of 16 amino acids. Unmatched junction bases numbered 11, after V lost 2 bases and J lost 6 bases. CDR1 is SGHVS and CDR2 is FNYEAQ in the germline V gene. Written as DNA, the CDR3 is TGTGCCAGCAGCTTAACATTAAGGGACAGGGAACGCGAGCAGTACTTC. Amino acids: CASSLTLRDREREQYF.

This clonotype showed up just a few times. The V and J genes are TRBV7-2 and TRBJ2-1; D unresolved. The CDR3 consists of 15 residues. The germline gives CDR1 SGHTA, CDR2 FQGNSA. V lost 7 bases and J lost 10, with 23 bases in between. The CDR3 is CASTAQVFSAREQFF. The CDR3 region has the DNA TGTGCCAGCACCGCCCAGGTTTTTAGTGCTCGGGAGCAGTTCTTC.

There are a few counts of this clonotype. V and J are TRBV7-7 and TRBJ2-7; 10 bases are a match to TRBD1. V shed 5 bases, J shed 6 bases, and the junction held 7 bases outside the gene matches. CDR3 length: 14 residues. Per germline, CDR1 SSHAT and CDR2 FNYEAQ (reference sequence). CDR3 protein: CASSTGQGGAEQYF. The CDR3, as DNA: TGTGCCAGCAGCACCGGACAGGGGGGCGCCGAGCAGTACTTC. Full variable domain (rest looked up from reference TRBV7-7 and TRBJ2-7): GAGVSQSPRYKVTKRGQDVTLRCDPISSHATLYWYQQALGQGPEFLTYFNYEAQPDKSGLPSDRFSAERPEGSISTLTIQRTEQRDSAMYRCASSTGQGGAEQYFGPGTRLTVT.

The rearrangement uses TRBV3-1 and TRBJ2-6; D gene uncertain. With 2 bases removed from V and 12 bases from J, the gap between germline ends came to 20 bases. The V gene's germline CDR1 is LGHDT and CDR2 YNNKEL (reference sequence). The CDR3 runs 16 residues. CDR3 coding DNA: TGTGCCAGCAGCCAAACCGACTCGTTCGGGTCGGGCGTCCTGACTTTC. Encoded protein: CASSQTDSFGSGVLTF.

The CDR3 region is CASSTRGPYEQYF. The CDR3 nucleotides are TGCGCCAGCAGCACCCGGGGCCCCTACGAGCAGTACTTC. The rearrangement joins TRBV5-1 to TRBJ2-7, with D tentatively TRBD1 or TRBD2 (5 bases each). V shed 4 bases and J shed 2 bases, with 10 bases lying between them. The CDR3 has 13 amino acids. The germline V gene encodes CDR1 SGHRS and CDR2 YFSETQ.

This clonotype showed up just a few times. The chain's CDR3 is CARQGYGYTF. CDR3 bases: TGTGCCAGACAGGGCTATGGCTACACCTTC. The rearrangement uses TRBV6-6 and TRBJ1-2; tentatively, D is TRBD1 (6 bases). Germline-derived CDR1 and CDR2 are MNHNY and SVGAGI (reference sequence). The length of the CDR3 is 10 residues. V was cut by 9 bases and J by 4 bases, with 6 bases left in between.

This chain links TRBV6-2 or TRBV6-3 with TRBJ1-1; TRBD1 matches 9 bases. This CDR3 contains 19 residues. The trim removed 0 bases at V and 3 bases at J, leaving 14 bases unmatched. Germline values: CDR1 MNHEY, CDR2 SVGEGT. The CDR3 DNA is TGTGCCAGCAGTTACTCGACATTCCGGGACAGGGCGTTTTACACTGAAGCTTTCTTT. Encoded protein: CASSYSTFRDRAFYTEAFF.

The chain combines TRBV9 with TRBJ2-1; the match to TRBD2 covers 12 bases. Germline V gives CDR1 SGDLS, CDR2 YYNGEE. The length of the CDR3 is 14 residues. J was trimmed by 7 bases and V by 3 bases; bases with no gene match: 2. This CDR3 is CASSASGRENEQFF. CDR3 coding DNA: TGTGCCAGCAGCGCTAGCGGGAGGGAGAATGAGCAGTTCTTC. Full variable domain (outside the CDR3, taken from reference TRBV9 and TRBJ2-1): DSGVTQTPKHLITATGQRVTLRCSPRSGDLSVYWYQQSLDQGLQFLIQYYNGEERAKGNILERFSAQQFPDLHSELNLSSLELGDSALYFCASSASGRENEQFFGPGTRLTVL.

The V and J genes are TRBV12-3 or TRBV12-4 and TRBJ2-1; 8 positions agree with TRBD2. CDR3 size: 16 residues. The V segment lost 2 bases and the J segment 5 bases; nucleotides outside the gene matches: 8. The CDR3 here is CASSLNWRGANNEQFF. The CDR3 nucleotides are TGTGCCAGCAGTTTAAATTGGCGGGGGGCTAACAATGAGCAGTTCTTC.

CDR3 sequence: CASRGLAGDIDEQFF. CDR3 nucleotides: TGCGCCAGCAGGGGACTAGCGGGAGATATTGATGAGCAGTTCTTC. J is TRBJ2-1 and V is TRBV4-3, with 14 bases lining up with TRBD2. There are 15 residues in the CDR3. Germline V gives CDR1 LGHNA, CDR2 YSLEER. Trimming cost V 6 bases and J 8 bases; bases outside gene matches: 6.

This clonotype was seen more than once but under ten times. The rearrangement uses TRBV5-5 and TRBJ2-3; D is unclear. The CDR3 has 17 residues. Germline V gene sequence: CDR1 SGHKS, CDR2 YYEKEE (reference sequence). V lost 1 base and J lost 2, with 17 bases in between. CDR3 protein: CASSLRERLGFTDTQYF. The CDR3 nucleotides are TGTGCCAGCAGCTTGCGAGAGCGATTGGGGTTCACAGATACGCAGTATTTT.

This clonotype occurred a few times. This chain connects TRBV27 to TRBJ2-3; 12 bases map to TRBD2. The CDR3 is 16 residues long. The germline CDR1 and CDR2 sequences are MNHEY and SMNVEV (reference sequence). Losses at the gene ends were 6 bases for V and 0 bases for J; bases not matched to a gene: 4. This CDR3 is CASRRLAGASTDTQYF. Here the CDR3 DNA reads TGTGCCAGCAGGAGACTAGCGGGGGCTAGCACAGATACGCAGTATTTT.

The chain carries TRBV15 and TRBJ1-1; D call uncertain. V lost 1 base to trimming and J lost 8 bases, with 11 bases between them. The CDR3 is made up of 13 amino acids. In germline, CDR1 is LNHNV, CDR2 YYDKDF (reference sequence). DNA of the CDR3: TGTGCCACCAGCAGAGTTTGGACCTCCGAAGCTTTCTTT. It is translated as CATSRVWTSEAFF.

V is TRBV7-2 and J is TRBJ1-5; D uncertain. CDR1 is SGHTA and CDR2 is FQGNSA in the germline V gene. The CDR3 loop spans 12 amino acids. Trimming removed 5 bases at V and 3 bases at J, with 5 bases between. The DNA for the CDR3 is TGTGCCAGCAGCGCCGCCAATCAGCCCCAGCATTTT. Amino acid sequence: CASSAANQPQHF.

This clonotype was picked up a small number of times. The genes are TRBV18 and TRBJ2-5, with TRBD2 identical over 14 bases. Trimming removed 6 bases from V and 5 bases from J; junction bases left unmatched: 8. Germline CDR1 KGHSH, CDR2 LQKENI. The CDR3 extends over 16 amino acids. In DNA form, the CDR3 reads TGTGCCAGCTCCCAACGACTAGCGGGAGGGGGCGAGACCCAGTACTTC. Translated, it gives CASSQRLAGGGETQYF.

This clonotype was picked up a small number of times. The chain couples TRBV10-3 to TRBJ2-5, with D unclear. V lost 2 bases and J lost 2, with 6 bases in between. In germline, CDR1 is ENHRY, CDR2 SYGVKD. The CDR3 length is 13 residues. CDR3 sequence: CAISEVGQETQYF. The CDR3, as DNA: TGTGCCATCAGTGAGGTTGGGCAAGAGACCCAGTACTTC.

This clonotype occurred many times. The V and J genes are TRBV20-1 and TRBJ1-5, with 7 nucleotides matching TRBD1. Germline CDR1 DFQATT, CDR2 SNEGSKA (reference sequence). This CDR3 comprises 13 residues. V gave up 4 bases and J gave up 7 bases; unmatched junction bases: 7. The DNA for the CDR3 is TGCAGTGCTACGGGACAGTGGGGGCAGCCCCAGCATTTT. Translation gives CSATGQWGQPQHF.

CDR3 sequence reads: CASEPGANLYNEQFF. The CDR3 nucleotides are TGTGCCAGCGAACCTGGGGCGAATCTTTACAATGAGCAGTTCTTC. This chain links TRBV12-3 or TRBV12-4 with TRBJ2-1, with a weak D call TRBD1 (5 bases). V was cut by 8 bases and J by 4 bases, with 18 bases left in between. CDR3 length: 15 residues.

The chain combines TRBV5-1 with TRBJ2-5, with TRBD1 matching over 10 bases. The germline gives CDR1 SGHRS, CDR2 YFSETQ. V lost 2 bases to trimming and J lost 4 bases; unmatched junction nucleotides: 2. There are 14 residues in the CDR3. CDR3 amino acids: CASSFGQGGETQYF. In DNA, the CDR3 is TGCGCCAGCAGCTTCGGACAGGGGGGAGAGACCCAGTACTTC.

The gene calls are TRBV4-3 and TRBJ2-3; TRBD2 matches 9 bases. The J segment lost 4 bases and the V segment lost 0 bases, leaving 8 bases of the junction unmatched. Germline V gene lookup returns CDR1 LGHNA and CDR2 YSLEER. The CDR3 length is 17 residues. CDR3: CASSQEFAGGRADTQYF. The CDR3 DNA reads TGCGCCAGCAGCCAAGAATTCGCGGGAGGGAGGGCAGATACGCAGTATTTT.

The chain has TRBV7-9 and TRBJ2-1, with 7 bases identical to TRBD2. CDR3 length: 15 residues. After removal of 3 bases from V and 9 bases from J, the junction contained 11 bases not matched to a gene. Germline CDR1 is SEHNR and CDR2 is FQNEAQ (reference sequence). The CDR3 loop is CASSFWFREVPEQFF. The CDR3 DNA sequence: TGTGCCAGCAGCTTTTGGTTCCGGGAGGTTCCTGAGCAGTTCTTC.

The rearrangement links TRBV4-2 to TRBJ1-1; no reliable D call. This CDR3 is 14 amino acids long. The germline V gene has CDR1 LGHNA and CDR2 YNFKEQ. V was trimmed by 0 bases and J by 5 bases, leaving 10 bases between them. CDR3 loop: CASSQDSGRTEAFF. CDR3 sequence (DNA): TGTGCCAGCAGCCAAGATTCGGGGAGAACTGAAGCTTTCTTT.

At least ten counts were recorded for this clonotype. This sequence joins TRBV6-1 and TRBJ2-7; 13 bases agree with TRBD2. The CDR3 covers 15 residues. Germline trimming cut 8 bases from V and 5 bases from J; bases unmatched to any gene: 9. Germline V gives CDR1 MNHNS, CDR2 SASEGT. CDR3 in amino acids: CASRFGLAGAHEQYF. The CDR3 DNA follows: TGTGCCAGCCGATTTGGACTAGCGGGAGCCCACGAGCAGTACTTC.

This clonotype was seen more than once but under ten times. V gene TRBV20-1 combines with J gene TRBJ1-1; D is unclear. The CDR3 sequence is 12 residues long. Germline V CDR1 and CDR2: DFQATT, SNEGSKA (reference sequence). Trimming took 6 bases from V and 1 from J, leaving 9 bases between them. CDR3 loop: CSALDKNTEAFF. DNA for the CDR3: TGCAGTGCCCTAGACAAGAACACTGAAGCTTTCTTT.

The V and J genes are TRBV20-1 and TRBJ2-1; D not resolved. Germline V gene data show CDR1 as DFQATT and CDR2 as SNEGSKA (reference sequence). This CDR3 is built from 13 residues. V shed 7 bases and J shed 0 bases, with 10 bases lying between them. CDR3 in amino acids: CSVGLSSYNEQFF. The CDR3 DNA is TGCAGTGTGGGCTTGAGCTCCTACAATGAGCAGTTCTTC.

This clonotype was detected only a few times. One junction end disagrees with the germline gene, perhaps due to a read error. The V gene is TRBV12-3 or TRBV12-4, the J gene TRBJ1-3; TRBD1 matches 12 bases. This CDR3 contains 16 residues. This CDR3 is CATSPWGQGAGNTIYF. CDR3 coding DNA: TGTGCCACCAGTCCCTGGGGACAGGGGGCCGGAAACACCATATATTTT.

This clonotype was recorded once. The rearrangement uses TRBV7-9 and TRBJ1-1, with TRBD1 matching 9 bases. Losses at the gene ends were 11 bases for V and 4 bases for J; bases not matched to a gene: 5. The germline gives CDR1 SEHNR, CDR2 FQNEAQ (reference sequence). The CDR3 sequence is 12 residues long. In DNA form, the CDR3 reads TGTGCCGGACAGGGACAGGGCACTGAAGCTTTCTTT. Residues: CAGQGQGTEAFF. The whole variable domain, filled in from reference TRBV7-9 and TRBJ1-1, reads DTGVSQNPRHKITKRGQNVTFRCDPISEHNRLYWYRQTLGQGPEFLTYFQNEAQLEKSRLLSDRFSAERPKGSFSTLEIQRTEQGDSAMYLCAGQGQGTEAFFGQGTRLTVV.

This clonotype occurred a few times. The chain is built from TRBV21-1 and TRBJ1-2; the table gives TRBD1 as D, unverified against the DNA. TRBV21-1 is a listed pseudogene. The CDR3 sequence is 14 residues long. CDR3 in amino acids: CASATDRVDYGYTF. The CDR3 DNA reads as TGTGCCAGCGCTACTGACAGGGTCGACTATGGCTACACCTTC.

CDR3 sequence: CSARVGSGTYNEQFF. The CDR3 DNA is TGCAGTGCTAGAGTGGGGAGCGGGACCTACAATGAGCAGTTCTTC. This chain uses TRBV20-1 with TRBJ2-1; TRBD2 aligns across 7 bases. Germline V lookup: CDR1 DFQATT, CDR2 SNEGSKA (reference sequence). V trimming: 1 base; J trimming: 2 bases; junction bases outside the gene matches: 5. CDR3 size: 15 residues.

The chain uses TRBV3-1 and TRBJ2-7; weak D call: TRBD1 (6 bases). The V gene's germline CDR1 is LGHDT and CDR2 YNNKEL (reference sequence). This CDR3 has 14 residues. V was clipped by 4 bases and J by 2 bases, with 12 bases between them. CDR3 coding DNA: TGTGCCAGCAGCCCTATGGACAGAACCTACGAGCAGTACTTC. It is translated as CASSPMDRTYEQYF.